Listed here is a single TCR beta chain. Each sample yielded at least 5 micrograms of PBMC total RNA. J was trimmed by 8 bases and V by 5 bases; bases with no gene match: 14. The CDR3 has 16 residues. These data come from a study of blood T cells in healthy people across ages. Together with a sample-barcoded 5' primer, a J-beta primer mix was included in a second PCR lasting roughly 6 to 12 cycles. Researchers report that each sample yielded at least 2.5 million CDR3-containing paired-end reads. TCRdb reprocessed the 5' RACE reads via MiXCR and lists one record per CDR3 protein. Among roughly 680,000 distinct CDR3 sequences listed, 45% to 50% were seen once.

V is TRBV12-3 or TRBV12-4 and J is TRBJ2-1; 8 nucleotides line up with TRBD2. Specimen: blood. This clonotype was sampled from a woman aged 60-75 years in good health. CDR3 region: CASSRGGAREGYEQFF. The DNA of the CDR3 is TGTGCCAGCAGTCGCGGAGGGGCTCGGGAGGGCTATGAGCAGTTCTTC.